Detailed here is one T cell receptor beta chain. This clone has just a few counts. What this receptor recognizes is not known. No clone much larger than this one lies a single base away; base qualities are absent. The immunoSEQ Assay, a bias-controlled multiplex PCR, was used to amplify TCRbeta CDR3 regions from genomic DNA. Under the source paper's analysis protocol: The number of nucleated cells in each sample was estimated from the amplification of reference gene primers within the assay. To quantify the absolute abundance of each unique TCRbeta CDR3 rearrangement, sequence reads were collapsed and filtered. For each sample, productive Simpson clonality was calculated as the square root of Simpson's diversity index over productive rearrangements. TCRdb limited this immuneACCESS table to in-frame rearrangements with V and J called. A share of clones is missing; checked studies link under half to unresolved V genes, and the rest is unexplained. V, J and clone size reflect that table, while D and trimming were determined from the DNA. In all, the sample holds roughly 150,000 clones, and about 88% of those were seen once. The ten largest make up 8.3% of the sample.

One collaborating source in Seattle enrolled patients while the patients were actively infected and followed the patients over time throughout the course of disease. Each collaborating institution followed its own protocols to collect whole blood in K2EDTA tubes. For TCRbeta analysis, collaborators shipped samples in one of three forms: frozen whole blood, isolated PBMCs, or DNA extracted from either of those sample types. Relative to germline, V is missing 3 bases and J is missing 6 bases, with 3 bases of the junction outside any gene match. Reading from cysteine to phenylalanine, the CDR3 counts 14 amino acids. Just the 42-base CDR3 DNA is kept, in frame starting at base 1. For CDR1 and CDR2, the germline V gene (reference sequence) lists SEHNR and FQNEAQ. This specimen comes from a study of blood T cell repertoires in COVID-19 (dated by TCRdb to the early 2020s). Study-wide context: Collaborator samples came from the United States, Italy and Spain and covered acute and convalescent phases of COVID-19. The prospective study material was composed of cDNA or gDNA derived from T cells, B-cell-depleted T cells, or PBMCs. Deeply sampled blood TCRbeta repertoires from subjects exposed to, actively infected with, or recovered from COVID-19 were included in the dataset. The repertoires were released in a freely available public database meant as a resource for research on the immune response to SARS-CoV-2. Samples were obtained from the ongoing ImmuneRACE study (first 160 participants) and from some 1,200 subjects provided by 6 global collaborators. Sample metadata almost always included a de-identified subject ID, COVID-19 status, age in years and sex. Where HLA class I and class II types were available, the types were taken from metadata supplied by the sample provider, not from assay-based typing. Beyond this particular receptor, the publication reports: How much clinical and demographic metadata was included differed by source and by participant, and the metadata was provided uncurated.

Recombination linked TRBV7-9 to TRBJ2-1; TRBD1 aligns with 9 central bases. The receptor's source is a woman aged 55-75 years with COVID-19, enrolled during active disease. The sample was peripheral blood. The CDR3 is CASSFRDRANEQFF. The DNA reads as follows: TGTGCCAGCAGCTTTCGGGACAGGGCCAATGAGCAGTTCTTC.